In its sample, the clone carrying this T cell receptor beta chain is medium-sized. The antigen is undetermined. With the Oncomine TCR Beta short-read assay, DNA from cultured CD4+ T cells was sequenced. From CD4+ T cells that had been cultured, genomic DNA was extracted. MiXCR, applied by TCRdb to the PCR reads, yields one record per CDR3 protein. The sample shows about 15,000 distinct CDR3 sequences, approximately 26% of them seen only once. The CDR3 is 15 amino acids. The ends lost 6 bases at V and 3 bases at J; junction bases unmatched: 6. The germline V gene has CDR1 MNHEY and CDR2 SMNVEV (reference sequence). This entry comes from a study of vaccination and CD4 T cells after COVID-19. Treatment meaning: approximately nine-day PBMC culture with coronavirus spike peptide pools or control peptides (ViraFEST assay).

What was sequenced was cultured CD4+ T cells from blood. This chain links TRBV27 with TRBJ1-2; TRBD1 agrees at 11 bases. The sequence was obtained from a human donor with COVID-19. The DNA for the CDR3 is TGTGCCAGCAGACGTCCGGGACAGGGGGACTATGGCTACACCTTC. Its protein is CASRRPGQGDYGYTF.